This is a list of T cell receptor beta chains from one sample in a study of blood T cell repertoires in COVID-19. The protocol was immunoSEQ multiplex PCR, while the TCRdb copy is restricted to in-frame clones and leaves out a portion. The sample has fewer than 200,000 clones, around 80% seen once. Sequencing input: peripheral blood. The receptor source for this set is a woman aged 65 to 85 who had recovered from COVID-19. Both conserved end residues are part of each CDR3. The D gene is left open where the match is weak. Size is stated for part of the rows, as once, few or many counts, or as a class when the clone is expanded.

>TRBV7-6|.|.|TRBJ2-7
TGTGCCAGCAGCCAGGGGGGCACCCTTAGTCCGTACTTC
CASSQGGTLSPYF
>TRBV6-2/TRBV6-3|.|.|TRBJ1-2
TGTGCCAGCAGCCACCGGGATCCGGGAGGGGGCTATGGCTACACCTTC
CASSHRDPGGGYGYTF
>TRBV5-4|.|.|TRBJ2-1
TGTGCCAGCAGCCCCCGAAGGGGTTCCTACAATGAGCAGTTCTTC
CASSPRRGSYNEQFF
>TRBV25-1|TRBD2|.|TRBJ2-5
TGTGCGACCAGCCCCCTAGCGGGAGGTCAAGAGACCCAGTACTTC
CATSPLAGGQETQYF
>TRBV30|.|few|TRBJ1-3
TGTGCCTGGAGTCCTCCCCCCCAAAGGGGCATATATTTT
CAWSPPPQRGIYF
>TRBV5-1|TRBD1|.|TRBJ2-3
TGCGCCAGCAGCGCAGTCCCGGGACAGGGGGGTACGCAGTATTTT
CASSAVPGQGGTQYF
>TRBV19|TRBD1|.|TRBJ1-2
TGTGCCAGTAGTATGGGGACAGGGGTCGGGTATGGCTACACCTTC
CASSMGTGVGYGYTF
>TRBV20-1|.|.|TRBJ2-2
TGCAGTGCTAGTCGGGGAGGCCCCAACACCGGGGAGCTGTTTTTT
CSASRGGPNTGELFF
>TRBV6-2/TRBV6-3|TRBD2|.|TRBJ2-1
TGTGCCAGCAGTCACCGGGGGGGAGGGAGGTCCGATGAGCAGTTCTTC
CASSHRGGGRSDEQFF
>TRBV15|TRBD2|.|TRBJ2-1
TGTGCCACCGGGGCGACTAGCGGGAGGGCCAATGAGCAGTTCTTC
CATGATSGRANEQFF
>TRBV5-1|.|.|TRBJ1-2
TGCGCCAGCAGCTCGAACGGGGAAGTTGGGAGTGGCTACACCTTC
CASSSNGEVGSGYTF
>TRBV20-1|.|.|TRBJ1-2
TGCAGTGCTAGGGGGGCGGGCTACACCTTC
CSARGAGYTF
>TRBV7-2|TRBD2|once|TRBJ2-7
TGTGCCAGCAGCTACCGCGGGGGGTACGAGCAGTACTTC
CASSYRGGYEQYF
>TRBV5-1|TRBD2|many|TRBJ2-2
TGCGCCAGCAGCTTGGCGGGACTAGGGATGGGCGGGGAGCTGTTTTTT
CASSLAGLGMGGELFF
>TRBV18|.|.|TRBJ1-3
TGTGCCAGCTCACCACGTCGCGCGGCGGTTGACACCATATATTTT
CASSPRRAAVDTIYF
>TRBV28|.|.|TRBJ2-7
TGTGCCAGCCGCCAAGACTCATACGAGCAGTACTTC
CASRQDSYEQYF
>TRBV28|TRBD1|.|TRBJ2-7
TGTGCCAGCAGACCGCCCGGACAGGGGTGGTCCAACGAGCAGTACTTC
CASRPPGQGWSNEQYF
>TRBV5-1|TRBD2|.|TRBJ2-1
TGCGCCAGCAGCTTTGGGCTAGCGGGAGGGGGTGAGCAGTTCTTC
CASSFGLAGGGEQFF
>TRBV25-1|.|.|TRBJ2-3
TGTGGAGTGGCGGTCCCTAGCACAGATACGCAGTATTTT
CGVAVPSTDTQYF
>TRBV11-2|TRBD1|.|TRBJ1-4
TGTGCCAGCAGCTTAGTTCCAGGGGGCTTGGGAAAACTGTTTTTT
CASSLVPGGLGKLFF
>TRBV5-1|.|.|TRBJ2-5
TGCGCCAGCAGCTTGGGGGGCGGAGAGACCCAGTACTTC
CASSLGGGETQYF
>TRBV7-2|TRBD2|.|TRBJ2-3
TGTGCCAGCAGCCCTGGCGGGGGGCGGGATACGCAGTATTTT
CASSPGGGRDTQYF
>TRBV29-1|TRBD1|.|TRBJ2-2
TGCAGCGTGCGGACAGGGTCGGACACCGGGGAGCTGTTTTTT
CSVRTGSDTGELFF
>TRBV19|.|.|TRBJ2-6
TGTGCCAGTACGTTCGGGGGATCAGGGGCCAACGTCCTGACTTTC
CASTFGGSGANVLTF
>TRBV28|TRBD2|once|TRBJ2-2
TGTGCCAGCAGTCAGCTAGCGGTGGGGCTGTTTTTT
CASSQLAVGLFF
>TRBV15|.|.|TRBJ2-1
TGTGCCACCAGCAGAGGGGGGCGGGATGAGCAGTTCTTC
CATSRGGRDEQFF
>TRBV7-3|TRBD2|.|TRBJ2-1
TGTGCCAGCAGCTTAACTTCCCCGGGACTACTCAACAATGAGCAGTTCTTC
CASSLTSPGLLNNEQFF
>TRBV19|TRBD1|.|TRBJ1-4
TGTGCCGGTTCGGACAGGCGGGGTCCGGGTGAAAAACTGTTTTTT
CAGSDRRGPGEKLFF
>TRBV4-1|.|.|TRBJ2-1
TGCGCCAGCAGCCGCGGACTCAACCCCAATGAGCAGTTCTTC
CASSRGLNPNEQFF
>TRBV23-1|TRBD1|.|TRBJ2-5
TGCGCCAGCAGTCAATTCCCGGGACAGGGCTTGGGGGAGACCCAGTACTTC
CASSQFPGQGLGETQYF
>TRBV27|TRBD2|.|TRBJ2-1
TGTGCCAGCAGTGTAGCGGGAGGCCCCTACAATGAGCAGTTCTTC
CASSVAGGPYNEQFF
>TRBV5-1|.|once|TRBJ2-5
TGCGCCAGCAGCTTGGGTCCTGTGGGCCTACAAGAGACCCAGTACTTC
CASSLGPVGLQETQYF
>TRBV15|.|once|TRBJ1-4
TGTGCCACCAGCAGTGAGAACGAAAAACTGTTTTTT
CATSSENEKLFF
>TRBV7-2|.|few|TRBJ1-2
TGTGCCAGCAGCCCAAGTGCGGGGCGGGGGCTCTCGGATGGCTACACCTTC
CASSPSAGRGLSDGYTF
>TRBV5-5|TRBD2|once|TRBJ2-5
TGTGCCAGCAGCTTCGGCGGGAGCGGAGAGACCCAGTACTTC
CASSFGGSGETQYF
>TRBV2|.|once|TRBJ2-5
TGTGCCAGCAGTGCTGGGAGAGGCCAAGAGACCCAGTACTTC
CASSAGRGQETQYF
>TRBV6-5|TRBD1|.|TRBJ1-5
TGTGCCAGCAGAGGAGACAGGGTTAGCAATCAGCCCCAGCATTTT
CASRGDRVSNQPQHF
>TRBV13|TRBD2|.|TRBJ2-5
TGTGCCAGCAGCCCCCAGGGACTAGCGGGCGAGACCCAGTACTTC
CASSPQGLAGETQYF
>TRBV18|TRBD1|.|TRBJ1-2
TGTGCCAGCTCACCACGGGGAACAGGGGAGGCGGGCTACACCTTC
CASSPRGTGEAGYTF
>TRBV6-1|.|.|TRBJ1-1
TGTGCCAGCAGTGACCCCCTAATCGAAGCTTTCTTT
CASSDPLIEAFF
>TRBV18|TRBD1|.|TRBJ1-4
TGTGCCAGCTCGGGGGACAGCCGCCAAGAAAAACTGTTTTTT
CASSGDSRQEKLFF
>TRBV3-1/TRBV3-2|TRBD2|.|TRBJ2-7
TGTGCCAGCGCCCAGCAGCGGGACGTGGAAGAGCAGTACTTC
CASAQQRDVEEQYF
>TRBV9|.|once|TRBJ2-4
TGTGCCAGCAGCCCCAGTGGGGCTACCCTCGCCATTCAGTACTTC
CASSPSGATLAIQYF
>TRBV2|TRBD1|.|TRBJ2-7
TGTGCCAGCAGTGAGGGAGACAGGGGGAGGGAGCAGTACTTC
CASSEGDRGREQYF
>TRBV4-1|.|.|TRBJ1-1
TGCGCCAGCAGCACGACAGGAATGAACACTGAAGCTTTCTTT
CASSTTGMNTEAFF
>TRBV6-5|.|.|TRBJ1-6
TGTGCCAGCAGACCCCCGACAGTCAATTCACCCCTCCACTTT
CASRPPTVNSPLHF
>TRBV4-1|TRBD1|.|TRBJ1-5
TGCGCCAGCAGCCAATTGGGGCAGGGGGAAGGTTCGAGCAATCAGCCCCAGCATTTT
CASSQLGQGEGSSNQPQHF
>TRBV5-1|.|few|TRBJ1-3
TGCGCCAGCAGCTTGTTGGGGGGTGCTTCTGGAAACACCATATATTTT
CASSLLGGASGNTIYF
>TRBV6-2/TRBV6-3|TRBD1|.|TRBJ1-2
TGTGCCAGCAGTACCCGGGACAGGGAACAGGGGTACACCTTC
CASSTRDREQGYTF